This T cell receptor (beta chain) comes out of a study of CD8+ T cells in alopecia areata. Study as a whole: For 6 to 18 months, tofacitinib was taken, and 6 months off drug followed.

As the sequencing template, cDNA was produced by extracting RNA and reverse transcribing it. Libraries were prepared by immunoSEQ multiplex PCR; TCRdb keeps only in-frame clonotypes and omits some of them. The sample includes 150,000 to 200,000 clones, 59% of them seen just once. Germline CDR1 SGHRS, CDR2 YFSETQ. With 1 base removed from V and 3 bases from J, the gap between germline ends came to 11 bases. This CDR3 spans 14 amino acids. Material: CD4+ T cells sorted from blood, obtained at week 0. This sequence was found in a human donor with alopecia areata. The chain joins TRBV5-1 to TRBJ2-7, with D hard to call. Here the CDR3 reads CASSLNFGDYEQYF. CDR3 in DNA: TGCGCCAGCAGCTTGAATTTTGGGGACTACGAGCAGTACTTC. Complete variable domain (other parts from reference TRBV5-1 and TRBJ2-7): KAGVTQTPRYLIKTRGQQVTLSCSPISGHRSVSWYQQTPGQGLQFLFEYFSETQRNKGNFPGRFSGRQFSNSRSEMNVSTLELGDSALYLCASSLNFGDYEQYFGPGTRLTVT.